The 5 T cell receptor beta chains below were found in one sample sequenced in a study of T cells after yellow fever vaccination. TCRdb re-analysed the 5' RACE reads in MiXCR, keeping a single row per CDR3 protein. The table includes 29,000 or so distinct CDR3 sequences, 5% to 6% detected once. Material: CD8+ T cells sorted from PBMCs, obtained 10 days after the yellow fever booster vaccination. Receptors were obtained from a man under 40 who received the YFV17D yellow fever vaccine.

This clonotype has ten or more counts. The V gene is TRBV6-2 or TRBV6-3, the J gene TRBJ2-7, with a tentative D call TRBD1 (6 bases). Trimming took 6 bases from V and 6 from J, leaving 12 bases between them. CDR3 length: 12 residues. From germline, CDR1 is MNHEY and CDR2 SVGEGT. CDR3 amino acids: CASSPDSAEQYF. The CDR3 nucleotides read TGTGCCAGCAGCCCGGACAGTGCCGAGCAGTACTTC.

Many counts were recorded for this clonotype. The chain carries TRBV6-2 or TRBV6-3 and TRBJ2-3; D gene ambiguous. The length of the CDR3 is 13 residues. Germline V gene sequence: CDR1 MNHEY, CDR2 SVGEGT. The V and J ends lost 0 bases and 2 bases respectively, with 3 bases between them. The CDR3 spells CASSYSSTDTQYF. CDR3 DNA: TGTGCCAGCAGTTACTCATCCACAGATACGCAGTATTTT.

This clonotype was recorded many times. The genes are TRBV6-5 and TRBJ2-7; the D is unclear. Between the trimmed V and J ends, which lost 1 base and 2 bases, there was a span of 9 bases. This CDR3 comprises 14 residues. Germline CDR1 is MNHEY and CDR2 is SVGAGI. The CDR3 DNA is TGTGCCAGCAGTTACTTCTCAGGAACCTACGAGCAGTACTTC. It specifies CASSYFSGTYEQYF.

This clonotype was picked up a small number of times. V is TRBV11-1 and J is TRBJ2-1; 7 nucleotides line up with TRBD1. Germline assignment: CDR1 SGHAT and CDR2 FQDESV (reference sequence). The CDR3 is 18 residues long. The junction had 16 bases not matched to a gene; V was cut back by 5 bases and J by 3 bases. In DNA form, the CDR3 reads TGTGCCAGCAGCCCGCCGGCATTGGACAGGTATCACTACAATGAGCAGTTCTTC. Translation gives CASSPPALDRYHYNEQFF.

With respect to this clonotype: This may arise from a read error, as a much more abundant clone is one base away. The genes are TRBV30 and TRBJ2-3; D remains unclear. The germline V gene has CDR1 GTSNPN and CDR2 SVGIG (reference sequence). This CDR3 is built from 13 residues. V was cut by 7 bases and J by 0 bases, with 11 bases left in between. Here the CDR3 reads CALAEASTDTQYF. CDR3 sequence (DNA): TGTGCCTTGGCAGAGGCTAGCACAGATACGCAGTATTTT.